The 25 T cell receptor beta chains below come from one sample, sequenced in a study of T cells after yellow fever vaccination. TCRdb recomputed calls from the 5' RACE reads with MiXCR, one row per CDR3 protein. The sample shows about 320,000 distinct CDR3 sequences, roughly 4.3% of them seen only once. The sample in question was PBMCs, obtained 15 days after the yellow fever booster vaccination. All receptors derive from a man between 18 and 35 years old who received the YFV17D yellow fever vaccine.

This clonotype turned up a few times. This chain links TRBV7-2 with TRBJ2-5, with a tentative D call TRBD1 (6 bases). The V and J ends lost 2 bases and 7 bases respectively, with 23 bases between them. Germline CDR1 and CDR2: SGHTA and FQGNSA. The CDR3 runs 17 residues. This CDR3 is CASSLLGGGALVRTQYF. The CDR3 region has the DNA TGTGCCAGCAGCTTACTAGGGGGTGGTGCCTTGGTGCGGACCCAGTACTTC. Full variable domain (missing parts from reference TRBV7-2 and TRBJ2-5): GAGVSQSPSNKVTEKGKDVELRCDPISGHTALYWYRQSLGQGLEFLIYFQGNSAPDKSGLPSDRFSAERTGGSVSTLTIQRTQQEDSAVYLCASSLLGGGALVRTQYFGPGTRLLVL.

The genes are TRBV6-5 and TRBJ1-5; 7 bases are a match to TRBD1. The ends lost 6 bases at V and 0 bases at J; junction bases unmatched: 5. CDR3 length equals 15 residues. Germline assignment: CDR1 MNHEY and CDR2 SVGAGI. The CDR3 nucleotides read TGTGCCAGCAGCAGGGGGAGGTATAGCAATCAGCCCCAGCATTTT. It codes for CASSRGRYSNQPQHF.

For the CDR3, the DNA is TGTGCCAGCAGTGTACCGGGACAGGGTACCACTGAAGCTTTCTTT. It encodes CASSVPGQGTTEAFF. The chain recombines TRBV6-5 with TRBJ1-1; 9 positions match TRBD1. J gave up 4 bases and V 5 bases, and 8 bases lay outside the gene matches. This CDR3 comprises 15 residues. Per germline, CDR1 MNHEY and CDR2 SVGAGI.

The V gene is TRBV18, the J gene TRBJ1-5; 8 bases agree with TRBD1. This CDR3 is 15 amino acids long. With 5 bases clipped from V and 5 bases from J, the junction kept 8 bases outside the gene matches. The germline gives CDR1 KGHSH, CDR2 LQKENI. CDR3 protein: CASSSTGAGDQPQHF. CDR3 in DNA: TGTGCCAGCTCATCGACAGGGGCGGGGGATCAGCCCCAGCATTTT.

This clonotype came up a few times. The V call is TRBV3-1, the J call TRBJ1-3; TRBD1 agrees at 11 bases. The junction had 3 bases not matched to a gene; V was cut back by 5 bases and J by 9 bases. CDR3 length: 13 residues. Germline V gives CDR1 LGHDT, CDR2 YNNKEL (reference sequence). This CDR3 is CASSGQGAITIYF. The CDR3 DNA sequence: TGTGCCAGCAGCGGACAGGGGGCGATCACCATATATTTT. The full variable domain, with the rest looked up from reference TRBV3-1 and TRBJ1-3, is DTAVSQTPKYLVTQMGNDKSIKCEQNLGHDTMYWYKQDSKKFLKIMFSYNNKELIINETVPNRFSPKSPDKAHLNLHINSLELGDSAVYFCASSGQGAITIYFGEGSWLTVV.

This clonotype was observed a few times. The chain is built from TRBV7-8 and TRBJ2-5, with TRBD1 identical over 9 bases. Germline values: CDR1 SGHVS, CDR2 FQNEAQ. Trimming removed 5 bases from V and 5 bases from J; junction bases left unmatched: 15. The CDR3 runs 17 residues. The CDR3 DNA follows: TGTGCCAGCAGCCTGTCTTTAACAGGGGGCGCGGGGGAGACCCAGTACTTC. It yields the protein CASSLSLTGGAGETQYF.

The sample holds many counts of this clonotype. The V gene is TRBV6-6, the J gene TRBJ2-2; 7 positions agree with TRBD2. The V segment lost 4 bases and the J segment 4 bases; nucleotides outside the gene matches: 6. This CDR3 has 15 amino acids. Germline lookup yields CDR1 MNHNY and CDR2 SVGAGI (reference sequence). This chain's CDR3 is CASSLSSGITGELFF. CDR3 DNA: TGTGCCAGCAGTTTGTCTAGCGGTATCACCGGGGAGCTGTTTTTT.

This clonotype was picked up a small number of times. A much larger clone sits a single nucleotide away, making a read error possible. J is TRBJ1-1 and V is TRBV27; D gene unclear. Trimming removed 4 bases from V and 1 base from J, with 4 bases in between. This CDR3 contains 12 residues. Germline CDR1 reads MNHEY; CDR2 reads SMNVEV (reference sequence). CDR3 sequence (DNA): TGTGCCAGCAGTTACGAGAACACTGAAGCTTTCTTT. Its translation: CASSYENTEAFF.

In its sample, this clonotype was seen a few times. The chain links TRBV7-2 to TRBJ2-3, with 7 bases matching TRBD2. The CDR3 consists of 17 residues. Unmatched junction bases numbered 13, after V lost 5 bases and J lost 2 bases. Germline CDR1 reads SGHTA; CDR2 reads FQGNSA. CDR3 amino acids: CASSLGTSVRNTDTQYF. The CDR3 coding sequence is TGTGCCAGCAGCCTAGGCACTAGCGTGCGAAACACAGATACGCAGTATTTT. The full variable domain, its missing parts supplied by reference TRBV7-2 and TRBJ2-3, is GAGVSQSPSNKVTEKGKDVELRCDPISGHTALYWYRQSLGQGLEFLIYFQGNSAPDKSGLPSDRFSAERTGGSVSTLTIQRTQQEDSAVYLCASSLGTSVRNTDTQYFGPGTRLTVL.

The chain combines TRBV6-5 with TRBJ1-1; D unclear. This CDR3 has 12 residues. The ends were cut back, 0 bases at V and 7 bases at J, with 6 bases in the middle. Germline V gives CDR1 MNHEY, CDR2 SVGAGI. DNA for the CDR3: TGTGCCAGCAGTTACTCGGACGGTGAAGCTTTCTTT. It codes for CASSYSDGEAFF.

Regarding this clonotype: Germline and junction disagree at one end, which may indicate a read error. The V and J genes are TRBV28 and TRBJ2-2; 7 nucleotides line up with TRBD1. This CDR3 has 15 residues. From germline, CDR1 is MDHEN and CDR2 SYDVKM. CDR3 DNA sequence: TGTTCCAGCAGAGGTCACAGGGGTGATACCGGGGAGCTGTTTTTT. This encodes CSSRGHRGDTGELFF.

This clonotype was recorded many times. The chain has TRBV12-3 or TRBV12-4 and TRBJ1-2; 7 bases agree with TRBD1. CDR3 length: 16 residues. V was clipped by 4 bases and J by 2 bases; unmatched bases: 10. Here the CDR3 reads CASSSNNRGANYGYTF. CDR3 in DNA: TGTGCCAGCAGTTCGAATAACAGGGGAGCGAACTATGGCTACACCTTC.

This clonotype appeared many times. J is TRBJ1-2 and V is TRBV7-9; D gene unclear. Germline loops: CDR1 SEHNR, CDR2 FQNEAQ (reference sequence). The CDR3 is made up of 11 amino acids. Trimming left V 1 base short and J 3 bases short, with 0 bases between. Here the CDR3 reads CASSLDYGYTF. The CDR3 nucleotides are TGTGCCAGCAGCTTAGACTATGGCTACACCTTC.

The chain links TRBV7-8 to TRBJ2-3; the D is unclear. Deletions cut 1 base from V and 5 bases from J, with 10 bases between. Germline CDR1 reads SGHVS; CDR2 reads FQNEAQ. The CDR3 spans 14 residues. This CDR3 is CASSLEGPEDTQYF. CDR3 in DNA: TGTGCCAGCAGCTTAGAAGGGCCCGAAGATACGCAGTATTTT.

This clonotype has just a few counts. The V gene is TRBV15, the J gene TRBJ1-2; no definite D call. Germline CDR1 LNHNV, CDR2 YYDKDF (reference sequence). This CDR3 region has 15 residues. V lost 0 bases and J lost 6, with 14 bases in between. CDR3 bases: TGTGCCACCAGCAGAGATTTTGGGAACCGGGATGGCTACACCTTC. Amino acids: CATSRDFGNRDGYTF.

CDR3: CASSQDFNRENTEAFF. Written as DNA, the CDR3 is TGCGCCAGCAGCCAAGATTTTAACAGGGAGAACACTGAAGCTTTCTTT. The chain couples TRBV4-1 to TRBJ1-1; D perhaps matches TRBD1 (6 bases). The V end was cut by 0 bases, the J end by 1 base, with 12 bases between. Germline V gene data show CDR1 as MGHRA and CDR2 as YSYEKL. The CDR3 extends over 16 amino acids.

The chain is built from TRBV5-1 and TRBJ2-2; no firm D call. Trimming removed 0 bases from V and 5 bases from J, with 5 bases in between. Germline lookup yields CDR1 SGHRS and CDR2 YFSETQ. The CDR3 extends over 13 amino acids. The CDR3 DNA sequence: TGCGCCAGCAGCTTGGCTGAGACCGGGGAGCTGTTTTTT. Translated, it gives CASSLAETGELFF.

This clonotype was detected many times. This chain connects TRBV18 to TRBJ2-2; D is perhaps TRBD1 (6 bases). Germline V gene sequence: CDR1 KGHSH, CDR2 LQKENI. CDR3 size: 15 residues. V dropped 2 bases and J dropped 5 bases, with 12 bases sitting between them. CDR3 in amino acids: CASSPASTGTGELFF. The CDR3 nucleotides read TGTGCCAGCTCACCAGCATCCACAGGGACCGGGGAGCTGTTTTTT.

The table lists this clonotype with many counts. This sequence joins TRBV11-2 and TRBJ1-1, with 8 positions matching TRBD1. Germline assignment: CDR1 SGHAT and CDR2 FQNNGV. With V trimmed by 5 bases and J by 0 bases, 11 bases remained unmatched. This CDR3 spans 17 amino acids. The CDR3 spells CASSARQGNGMNTEAFF. The DNA for the CDR3 is TGTGCCAGCAGCGCTCGACAGGGGAACGGGATGAACACTGAAGCTTTCTTT.

The V call is TRBV24-1, the J call TRBJ1-4, with D perhaps matching TRBD1 (5 bases). Trimming removed 4 bases from V and 7 bases from J, with 9 bases in between. CDR3 length equals 13 residues. The germline V gene has CDR1 KGHDR and CDR2 SFDVKD. The CDR3 spells CATSEPTAEKLFF. CDR3 coding DNA: TGTGCCACCAGTGAGCCGACAGCTGAAAAACTGTTTTTT.

This clonotype was detected ten times or more. The chain combines TRBV5-1 with TRBJ2-5; tentative D call: TRBD2 (5 bases). Germline values: CDR1 SGHRS, CDR2 YFSETQ. The CDR3 covers 13 residues. V lost 0 bases to trimming and J lost 7 bases, with 10 bases between them. CDR3 nucleotide sequence: TGCGCCAGCAGCTTGGCACTAGACGGGACCCAGTACTTC. This codes for CASSLALDGTQYF.

Many counts were recorded for this clonotype. This chain connects TRBV7-9 to TRBJ2-5, with D perhaps matching TRBD1 or TRBD2 (5 bases each). Between the trimmed V and J ends, which lost 1 base and 5 bases, there was a span of 11 bases. The CDR3 sequence is 14 residues long. Germline assignment: CDR1 SEHNR and CDR2 FQNEAQ (reference sequence). The CDR3 DNA sequence: TGTGCCAGCAGCTTAGGGGGGAGTCTGGAGACCCAGTACTTC. Protein: CASSLGGSLETQYF. Complete variable domain (other parts from reference TRBV7-9 and TRBJ2-5): DTGVSQNPRHKITKRGQNVTFRCDPISEHNRLYWYRQTLGQGPEFLTYFQNEAQLEKSRLLSDRFSAERPKGSFSTLEIQRTEQGDSAMYLCASSLGGSLETQYFGPGTRLLVL.

This chain links TRBV7-6 with TRBJ1-1; possible D gene TRBD1, 5 bases. The CDR3 runs 14 residues. The germline V gene has CDR1 SGHVS and CDR2 FNYEAQ. V was cut by 2 bases and J by 7 bases, with 14 bases left in between. The DNA of the CDR3 is TGTGCCAGCAGCTTAAGTATGAGGGGAGGTGAAGCTTTCTTT. Encoded protein: CASSLSMRGGEAFF.

The CDR3 bases are TGCGCCAGCAGCTCTGGCGGGACCGCAACTAATGAAAAACTGTTTTTT. As protein: CASSSGGTATNEKLFF. The chain is built from TRBV5-1 and TRBJ1-4; possible D gene TRBD1, 5 bases. From germline, CDR1 is SGHRS and CDR2 YFSETQ. CDR3 length: 16 residues. V was clipped by 3 bases and J by 0 bases, with 12 bases between them.

In its sample, this clonotype was seen a few times. This rearrangement joins TRBV7-3 to TRBJ2-1, with 11 bases aligning to TRBD2. CDR3 length: 14 residues. Germline assignment: CDR1 SGHTA and CDR2 FQGTGA. V shed 5 bases and J 9 bases; nucleotides not matched to a gene: 6. CDR3 loop: CASSISGGATEQFF. Written as DNA, the CDR3 is TGTGCCAGCAGCATTAGCGGGGGGGCCACTGAGCAGTTCTTC.